The text below deals with one T cell receptor beta chain. The germline V and J ends were trimmed by 5 bases and 7 bases, with 5 bases remaining between them. The CDR3 sequence is 10 residues long. CDR1 is LGHDT, CDR2 YNNKEL, per germline (reference sequence). These data belong to a study of blood T cell repertoires in COVID-19. Clones were sequenced by immunoSEQ multiplex PCR, and TCRdb holds only the in-frame ones, with some missing. The sample includes roughly 80,000 clones, about 90% seen only once; the top ten take under 6.5%. This TCR came from a man aged 45 to 65 with active COVID-19. Sequencing used peripheral blood. The chain employs TRBV3-1 (or the pseudogene TRBV3-2) and TRBJ1-1; D unclear. The CDR3 protein is CASSVHEAFF. The DNA of the CDR3 is TGTGCCAGCAGCGTCCATGAAGCTTTCTTT.